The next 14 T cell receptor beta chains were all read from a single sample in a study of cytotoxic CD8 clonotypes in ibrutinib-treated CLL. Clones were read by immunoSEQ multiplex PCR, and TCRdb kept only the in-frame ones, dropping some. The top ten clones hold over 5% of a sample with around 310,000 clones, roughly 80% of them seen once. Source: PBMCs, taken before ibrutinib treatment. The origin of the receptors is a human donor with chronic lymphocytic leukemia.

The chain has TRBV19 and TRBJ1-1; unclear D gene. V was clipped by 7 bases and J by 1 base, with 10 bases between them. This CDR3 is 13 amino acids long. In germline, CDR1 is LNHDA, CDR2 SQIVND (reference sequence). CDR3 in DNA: TGTGCCAGTACTCTCGGCGCGAACACTGAAGCTTTCTTT. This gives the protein CASTLGANTEAFF.

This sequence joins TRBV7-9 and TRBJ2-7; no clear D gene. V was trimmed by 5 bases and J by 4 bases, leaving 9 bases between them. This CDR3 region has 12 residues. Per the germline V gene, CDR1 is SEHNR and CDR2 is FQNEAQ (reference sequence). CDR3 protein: CASSKDLYEQYF. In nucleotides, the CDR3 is TGTGCCAGCAGCAAGGACCTTTACGAGCAGTACTTC.

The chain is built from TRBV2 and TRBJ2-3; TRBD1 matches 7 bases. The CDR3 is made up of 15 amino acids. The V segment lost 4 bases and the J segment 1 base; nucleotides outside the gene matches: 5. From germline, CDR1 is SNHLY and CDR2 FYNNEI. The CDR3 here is CASSVGQGGTDTQYF. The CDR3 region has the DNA TGTGCCAGCAGTGTAGGGCAGGGGGGCACAGATACGCAGTATTTT.

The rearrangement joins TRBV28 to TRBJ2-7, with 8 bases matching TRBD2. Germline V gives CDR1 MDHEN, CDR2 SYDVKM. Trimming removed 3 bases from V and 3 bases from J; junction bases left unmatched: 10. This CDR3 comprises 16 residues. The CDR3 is CASSLKPGLENYEQYF. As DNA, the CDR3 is TGTGCCAGCAGTTTGAAACCGGGACTAGAGAACTACGAGCAGTACTTC.

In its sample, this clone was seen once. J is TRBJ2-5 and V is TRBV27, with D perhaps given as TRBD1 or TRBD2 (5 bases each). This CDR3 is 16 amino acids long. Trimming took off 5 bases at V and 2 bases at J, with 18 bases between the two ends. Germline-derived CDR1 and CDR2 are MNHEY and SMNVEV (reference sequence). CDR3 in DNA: TGTGCCAGCAGTCTACGGGGCTACAGCCAACAAGAGACCCAGTACTTC. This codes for CASSLRGYSQQETQYF.

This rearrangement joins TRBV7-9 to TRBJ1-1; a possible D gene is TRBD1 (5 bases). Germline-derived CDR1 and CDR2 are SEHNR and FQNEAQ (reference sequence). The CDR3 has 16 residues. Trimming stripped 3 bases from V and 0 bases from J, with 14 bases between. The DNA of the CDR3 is TGTGCCAGCAGCTTCGGGGCAGCCTCCTTGAACACTGAAGCTTTCTTT. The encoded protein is CASSFGAASLNTEAFF.

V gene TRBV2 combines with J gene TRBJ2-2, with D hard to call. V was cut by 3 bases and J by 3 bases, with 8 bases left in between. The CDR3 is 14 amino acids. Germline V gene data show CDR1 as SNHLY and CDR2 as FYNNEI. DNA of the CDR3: TGTGCCAGCAGTGAGGCTGGGCACACCGGGGAGCTGTTTTTT. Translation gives CASSEAGHTGELFF.

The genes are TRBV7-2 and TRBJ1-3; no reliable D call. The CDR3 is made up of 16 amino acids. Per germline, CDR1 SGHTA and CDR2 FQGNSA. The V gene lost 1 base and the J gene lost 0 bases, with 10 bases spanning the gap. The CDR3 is CASSLETEYSGNTIYF. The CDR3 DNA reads TGTGCCAGCAGCTTAGAGACCGAGTACTCTGGAAACACCATATATTTT.

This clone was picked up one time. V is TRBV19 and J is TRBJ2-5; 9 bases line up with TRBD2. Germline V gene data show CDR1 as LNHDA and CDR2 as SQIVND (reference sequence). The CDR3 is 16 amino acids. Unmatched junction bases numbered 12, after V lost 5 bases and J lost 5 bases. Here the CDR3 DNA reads TGTGCCAGTAGTCATTTAGCGGGAGCAGCTAGGGAGACCCAGTACTTC. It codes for CASSHLAGAARETQYF.

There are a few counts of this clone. In DNA form, the CDR3 reads TGTGCCAGCAGCTCACAGGTTCGAGAGCAGTTCTTC. It codes for CASSSQVREQFF. This chain uses TRBV11-2 with TRBJ2-1, with D possibly matching TRBD1 (5 bases). There are 12 residues in the CDR3. V dropped 4 bases and J dropped 10 bases, with 11 bases sitting between them. Germline-derived CDR1 and CDR2 are SGHAT and FQNNGV.

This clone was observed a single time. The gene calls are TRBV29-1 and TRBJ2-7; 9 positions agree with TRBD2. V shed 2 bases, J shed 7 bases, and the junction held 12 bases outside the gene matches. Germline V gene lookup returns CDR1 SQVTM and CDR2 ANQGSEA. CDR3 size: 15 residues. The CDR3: CSVEKVSGSSSEQYF. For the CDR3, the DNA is TGCAGCGTTGAAAAGGTTAGCGGGAGCTCGTCTGAGCAGTACTTC.

CDR3 DNA sequence: TGTGCCAGCAGCTTAATTGGCAGGGACTCAAAATACTTC. Translated, it gives CASSLIGRDSKYF. This rearrangement joins TRBV7-2 to TRBJ2-5, with D tentatively TRBD2 (6 bases). From germline, CDR1 is SGHTA and CDR2 FQGNSA. This CDR3 is 13 amino acids long. V lost 2 bases and J lost 14, with 18 bases in between.

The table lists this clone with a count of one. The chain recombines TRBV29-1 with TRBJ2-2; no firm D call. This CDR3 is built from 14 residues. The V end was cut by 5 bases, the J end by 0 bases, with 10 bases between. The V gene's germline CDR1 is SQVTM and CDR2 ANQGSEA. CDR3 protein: CSVPRAANTGELFF. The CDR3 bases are TGCAGCGTTCCCCGGGCAGCGAACACCGGGGAGCTGTTTTTT.

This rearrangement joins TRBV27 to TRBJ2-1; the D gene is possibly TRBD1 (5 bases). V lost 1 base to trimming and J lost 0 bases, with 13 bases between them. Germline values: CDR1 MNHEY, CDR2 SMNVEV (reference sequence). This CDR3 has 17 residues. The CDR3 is CASSLLSLDTSYNEQFF. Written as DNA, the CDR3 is TGTGCCAGCAGTTTATTGTCTCTGGACACCTCCTACAATGAGCAGTTCTTC.